This TCR beta chain is drawn from a study of cytomegalovirus exposure and HLA in healthy donors. General study points: A few of the chains that were CMV-associated were confirmed in vitro to be specific for CMV antigens.

The sample holds one count of this clone. Its antigen is undetermined. CDR1 MNHNY and CDR2 SVGAGI come from the germline V gene (reference sequence). J lost 3 bases, V lost 7 bases, and 7 bases had no gene match. The CDR3 spans 15 residues. The study ran its PCR with 60 Vbeta and 13 Jbeta primers. Clones were sequenced by immunoSEQ multiplex PCR, and TCRdb holds only the in-frame ones, with some missing. The sample contains 200,000 to 250,000 clones, 70% to 85% of which appear only once. The specimen was PBMCs. This clonotype was obtained from a man between 45 and 60 years old in good health and CMV-seronegative. The chain employs TRBV6-6 and TRBJ2-2, with 8 nucleotides matching TRBD2. This CDR3 reads CASIPERGYTGELFF. CDR3 in DNA: TGTGCCAGCATCCCTGAGCGGGGGTACACCGGGGAGCTGTTTTTT.